The 5 T cell receptor beta chains in this list originate from one sample, sequenced in a study of OX40 agonist ivuxolimab in advanced cancers. Data came from immunoSEQ multiplex PCR; TCRdb stores just in-frame clones and leaves some out. This table has around 67,000 clones, 70% to 90% appearing once. Sequencing used CD4+ or CD8+ T cells sorted from blood, obtained in a trial of the OX40 agonist ivuxolimab. The receptor source for this set is an adult with an advanced solid tumor such as melanoma, head and neck, liver or kidney cancer.

This chain connects TRBV5-1 to TRBJ2-6; 12 positions match TRBD1. CDR1 and CDR2 (germline): SGHRS, YFSETQ. With 0 bases clipped from V and 2 bases from J, the junction kept 3 bases outside the gene matches. This CDR3 contains 18 residues. In DNA form, the CDR3 reads TGCGCCAGCAGCTTGGTCGGGACAGGGGGCGCTGGGGCCAACGTCCTGACTTTC. Its translation: CASSLVGTGGAGANVLTF.

Note on this clone: Within the sample, other DNA sequences also encode this same CDR3. The rearrangement links TRBV18 to TRBJ2-3; D not resolved. Per the germline V gene, CDR1 is KGHSH and CDR2 is LQKENI. V was trimmed by 6 bases and J by 2 bases, leaving 6 bases between them. The CDR3 loop spans 12 amino acids. The CDR3 here is CASSPYTDTQYF. The CDR3 DNA reads TGTGCCAGCTCCCCCTACACAGATACGCAGTATTTT. Variable domain in full (rest from reference TRBV18 and TRBJ2-3): NAGVMQNPRHLVRRRGQEARLRCSPMKGHSHVYWYRQLPEEGLKFMVYLQKENIIDESGMPKERFSAEFPKEGPSILRIQQVVRGDSAAYFCASSPYTDTQYFGPGTRLTVL.

The rearrangement joins TRBV2 to TRBJ2-1; D is possibly TRBD1 (7 bases). The CDR3 has 18 residues. CDR1 and CDR2 from the germline V gene are SNHLY and FYNNEI. Trimming took off 5 bases at V and 2 bases at J, with 22 bases between the two ends. CDR3 protein: CASSYKSRGAGPYNEQFF. In nucleotides, the CDR3 is TGTGCCAGCAGTTATAAATCCAGGGGGGCCGGACCCTACAATGAGCAGTTCTTC.

The chain carries TRBV19 and TRBJ1-5; maybe TRBD1 (5 bases). V was shortened by 4 bases and J by 7 bases, with 11 bases between the two germline ends. The CDR3 consists of 13 residues. The germline V gene encodes CDR1 LNHDA and CDR2 SQIVND (reference sequence). The CDR3 loop is CASSTQGGQPQHF. Here the CDR3 DNA reads TGTGCCAGTAGTACCCAGGGAGGCCAGCCCCAGCATTTT. The full variable domain, with the rest looked up from reference TRBV19 and TRBJ1-5, is DGGITQSPKYLFRKEGQNVTLSCEQNLNHDAMYWYRQDPGQGLRLIYYSQIVNDFQKGDIAEGYSVSREKKESFPLTVTSAQKNPTAFYLCASSTQGGQPQHFGDGTRLSIL.

The chain joins TRBV7-2 to TRBJ2-3; the match to TRBD2 covers 9 bases. The CDR3 length is 16 residues. Germline trimming cut 5 bases from V and 4 bases from J; bases unmatched to any gene: 10. Germline lookup yields CDR1 SGHTA and CDR2 FQGNSA. CDR3 region: CASSAGAGGYPDTQYF. CDR3 nucleotide sequence: TGTGCCAGCAGCGCGGGAGCGGGAGGTTACCCAGATACGCAGTATTTT. Full variable domain (rest looked up from reference TRBV7-2 and TRBJ2-3): GAGVSQSPSNKVTEKGKDVELRCDPISGHTALYWYRQSLGQGLEFLIYFQGNSAPDKSGLPSDRFSAERTGGSVSTLTIQRTQQEDSAVYLCASSAGAGGYPDTQYFGPGTRLTVL.